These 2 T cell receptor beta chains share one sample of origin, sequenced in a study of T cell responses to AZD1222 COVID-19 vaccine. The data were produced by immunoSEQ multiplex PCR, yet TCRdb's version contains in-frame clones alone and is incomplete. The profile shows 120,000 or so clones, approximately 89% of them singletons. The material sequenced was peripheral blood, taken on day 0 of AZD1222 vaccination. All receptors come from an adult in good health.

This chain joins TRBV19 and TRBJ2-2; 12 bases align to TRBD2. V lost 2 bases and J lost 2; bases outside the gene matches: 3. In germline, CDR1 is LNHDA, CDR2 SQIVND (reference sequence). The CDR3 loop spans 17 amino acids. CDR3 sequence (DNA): TGTGCCAGTAGTATACCGGGACTAGCGGGTAACACCGGGGAGCTGTTTTTT. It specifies CASSIPGLAGNTGELFF.

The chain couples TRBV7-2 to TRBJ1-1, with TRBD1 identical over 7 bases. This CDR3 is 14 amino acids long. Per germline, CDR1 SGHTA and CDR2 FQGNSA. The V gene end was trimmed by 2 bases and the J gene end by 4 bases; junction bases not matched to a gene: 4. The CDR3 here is CASSLTGVVTEAFF. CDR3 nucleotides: TGTGCCAGCAGCTTAACAGGGGTCGTCACTGAAGCTTTCTTT.